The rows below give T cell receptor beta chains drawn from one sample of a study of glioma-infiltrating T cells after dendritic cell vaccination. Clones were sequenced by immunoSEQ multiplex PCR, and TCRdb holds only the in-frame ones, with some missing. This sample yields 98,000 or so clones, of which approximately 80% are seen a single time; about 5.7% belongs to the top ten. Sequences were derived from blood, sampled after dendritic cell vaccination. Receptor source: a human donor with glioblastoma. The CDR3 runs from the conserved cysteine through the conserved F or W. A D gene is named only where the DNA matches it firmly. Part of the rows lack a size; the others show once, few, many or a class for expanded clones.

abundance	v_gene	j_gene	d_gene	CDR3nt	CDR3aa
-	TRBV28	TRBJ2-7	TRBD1	TGTGCCAGCCAGGGACAGTGGCCCTACGAGCAGTACTTC	CASQGQWPYEQYF
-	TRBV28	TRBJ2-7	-	TGTGCCAGCAGCGGAAGCGACAGGCTAGTCTACGAGCAGTACTTC	CASSGSDRLVYEQYF
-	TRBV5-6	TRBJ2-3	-	TGTGCCAGCTTTGACTTGGACCGGGGTAGCACAGATACGCAGTATTTT	CASFDLDRGSTDTQYF
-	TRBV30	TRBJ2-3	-	TGTGCCTGGAAGCTTCGGGGACTGGTTCACAGGACAGATACGCAGTATTTT	CAWKLRGLVHRTDTQYF
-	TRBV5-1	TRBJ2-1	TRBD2	TGCGCCAGCAGCTTCTCCGGGACTAGCGGCAATGAGCAGTTCTTC	CASSFSGTSGNEQFF
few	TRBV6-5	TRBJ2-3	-	TGTGCCAGCAGTGTTAGCGTGGGCACAGATACGCAGTATTTT	CASSVSVGTDTQYF
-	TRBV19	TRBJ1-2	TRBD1	TGTGCCAGTAGCCTAAGGGCCGGGACAGGGGACTATGGCTACACCTTC	CASSLRAGTGDYGYTF
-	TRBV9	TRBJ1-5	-	TGTGCCAGCAGCCCAGGCTATAGCAATCAGCCCCAGCATTTT	CASSPGYSNQPQHF
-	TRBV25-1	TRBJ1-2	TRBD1	TGTGCCAGCAGTGAAGTGGACAGGGGGTCTGGCTACACCTTC	CASSEVDRGSGYTF
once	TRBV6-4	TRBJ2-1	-	TGTGCCAGCAGTGACTCCCTGGAGGGGCTGAACGGCGATGGGCAGTTCTTC	CASSDSLEGLNGDGQFF
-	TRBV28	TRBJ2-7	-	TGTGCCAGCAGTGTTGGGGCTTCCGAGCAGTACTTC	CASSVGASEQYF
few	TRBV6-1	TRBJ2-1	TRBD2	TGTGCCAGCAGTGAGGGTCAGACTAGCTGGGGGTTGTACAATGAGCAGTTCTTC	CASSEGQTSWGLYNEQFF
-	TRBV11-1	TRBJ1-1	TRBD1	TGTGCCAGCAGCCGTATAGTAGACAGGGGGAACACTGAAGCTTTCTTT	CASSRIVDRGNTEAFF
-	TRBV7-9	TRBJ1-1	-	TGTGCCAGCAGCTCCTATAATCGGGAAGCTTTCTTT	CASSSYNREAFF
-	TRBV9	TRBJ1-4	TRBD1	TGTGCCAGCAGCTCCGACAGGGGAACGCTGTTTTTT	CASSSDRGTLFF
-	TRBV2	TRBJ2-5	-	TGTGCCAGCATTGAGGGGGGTCAAGAGACCCAGTACTTC	CASIEGGQETQYF
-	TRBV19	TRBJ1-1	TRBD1	TGTGCCAGTAGAAACACAGGGGGCACTGAAGCTTTCTTT	CASRNTGGTEAFF
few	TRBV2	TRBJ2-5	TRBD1	TGTGCCAGCAGTGAGACAGGGGTACCCCAAGAGACCCAGTACTTC	CASSETGVPQETQYF
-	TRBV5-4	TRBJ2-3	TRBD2	TGTGCCAGCAGCTCGAGGCGTCTAGCGGGCACAGATACGCAGTATTTT	CASSSRRLAGTDTQYF
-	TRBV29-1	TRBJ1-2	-	TGCAGCGTTGGACAGTTCTATGGCTACACCTTC	CSVGQFYGYTF
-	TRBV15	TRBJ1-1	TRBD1	TGTGCCACCAGCAGGGACACAGGGGGCTACGACAAACCTTTCTTT	CATSRDTGGYDKPFF
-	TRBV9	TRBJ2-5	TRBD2	TGTGCCAGCAGCAGAGGACTAGCGGGGGGGCCGGCGACCCAGTACTTC	CASSRGLAGGPATQYF
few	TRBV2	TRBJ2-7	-	TGTGCCAGCAGTGAAGGCGGGGCCGGAACCTACGAGCAGTACTTC	CASSEGGAGTYEQYF
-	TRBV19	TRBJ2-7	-	TGTGCCAGTAGTCCCGACAGCAGCACCTCCTACGAGCAGTACTTC	CASSPDSSTSYEQYF
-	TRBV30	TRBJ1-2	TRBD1	TGTGCCTGGAGTGTACGGGACAGGGCCACTCATGGCTACACCTTC	CAWSVRDRATHGYTF
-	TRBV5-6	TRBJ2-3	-	TGTGCCAGCAGCTTGATCCCCGGGGGGCCCACGATTGCGTATTTT	CASSLIPGGPTIAYF
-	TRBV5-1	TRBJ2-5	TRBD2	TGCGCCAGCGGTTTAGCGGGAGTAGTACAAGAGACCCAGTACTTC	CASGLAGVVQETQYF
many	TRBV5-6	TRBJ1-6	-	TGTGCCAGCAGCTTGGAGGGAGCTCATTCACCCCTCCACTTT	CASSLEGAHSPLHF
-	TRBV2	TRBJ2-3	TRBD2	TGTGCCAGCAGGTCTCCTGGTGCGGGGGTGACAGATACGCAGTATTTT	CASRSPGAGVTDTQYF
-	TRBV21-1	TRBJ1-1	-	TGTGCCAGCAGCAAATGGGGGGACAGACAGAACACTGAAGCTTTCTTT	CASSKWGDRQNTEAFF
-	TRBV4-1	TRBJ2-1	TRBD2	TGCGCCAGCAGCCAATCGATTCTAGCGGGGCAAGGTGAGCAGTTCTTC	CASSQSILAGQGEQFF
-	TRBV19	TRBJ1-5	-	TGTGCCAGTAGTATAGGGGGTGTTCTGGGGGGGATGAAGCTAGATCAGCCCCAGCATTTT	CASSIGGVLGGMKLDQPQHF
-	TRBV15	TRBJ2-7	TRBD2	TGTGCCACCGGTCGGGACTACTACGAGCAGTACTTC	CATGRDYYEQYF
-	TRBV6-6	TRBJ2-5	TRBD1	TGTGCCAGCAGGCAACCAGGGGGCCAAGAGACCCAGTACTTC	CASRQPGGQETQYF
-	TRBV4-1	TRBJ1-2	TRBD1	TGCGCCAGCAGCCCACTTGCCAAGGACAGGGGAAACTATGGCTACACCTTC	CASSPLAKDRGNYGYTF
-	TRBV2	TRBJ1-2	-	TGTGCCAGCAGTGAAGCGTCACACAATACAAAAGCTAACTATGGCTACACCTTC	CASSEASHNTKANYGYTF
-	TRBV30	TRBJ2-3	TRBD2	TGTGCCTGGAGTGTGGCGGGGGGCACAGATACGCAGTATTTT	CAWSVAGGTDTQYF
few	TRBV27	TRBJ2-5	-	TGTGCCAGCAGTTTCGACCGCCGGGGGACCCAGTACTTC	CASSFDRRGTQYF
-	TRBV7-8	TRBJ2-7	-	TGTGCCAGCAGCGTTGAGTCGGGAACCTACGAGCAGTACTTC	CASSVESGTYEQYF
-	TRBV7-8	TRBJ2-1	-	TGTGCCAGCAGTGGCGACAACTCCTGGAATGAGCAGTTCTTC	CASSGDNSWNEQFF
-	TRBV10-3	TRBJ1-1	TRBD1	TGTGCCATCAGTGAGTTACGACAGGGGTCCATGAACACTGAAGCTTTCTTT	CAISELRQGSMNTEAFF
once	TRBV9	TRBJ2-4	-	TGTGCCAGCAGTCCTGACTTTAGGGACTCCTGGGGGAACATTCAGTACTTC	CASSPDFRDSWGNIQYF
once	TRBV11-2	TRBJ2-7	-	TGTGCCAGCAGCTTAGTTAGCTACGAGCAGTACTTC	CASSLVSYEQYF
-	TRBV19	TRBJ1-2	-	TGTGCCAGTAGTATGGGAGGCAGTAACTATGGCTACACCTTC	CASSMGGSNYGYTF
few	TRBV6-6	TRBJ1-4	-	TGTGCCAGCAGTTACAGCACAGGATTGATTGAAAAACTGTTTTTT	CASSYSTGLIEKLFF
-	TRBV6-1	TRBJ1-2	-	TGTGCCAGCAATTTCCAGGGGTTGGATGGCTACACCTTC	CASNFQGLDGYTF
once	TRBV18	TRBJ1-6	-	TGTGCCAGCTCACCACGTGAGACGGGTAATTCACCCCTCCACTTT	CASSPRETGNSPLHF
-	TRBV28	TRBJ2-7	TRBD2	TGTGCCAGCAGTTATGGGACTAGCGGAACCTACGAGCAGTACTTC	CASSYGTSGTYEQYF
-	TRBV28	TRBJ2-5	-	TGTGCCAGCTACGAGGGAGGAGAAGAGACCCAGTACTTC	CASYEGGEETQYF
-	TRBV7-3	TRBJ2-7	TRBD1	TGTGCCAGCAGCTCCTCCGGGACAGGGGGGGAGCAGTACTTC	CASSSSGTGGEQYF
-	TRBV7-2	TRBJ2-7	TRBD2	TGTGCCAGCAGCCCGGGACTAGCCCGATCCTACGAGCAGTACTTC	CASSPGLARSYEQYF
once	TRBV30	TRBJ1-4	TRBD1	TGTGCCTGGAGGGTCGTGTCGGGACAGGGTCTACGAAAACTGTTTTTT	CAWRVVSGQGLRKLFF
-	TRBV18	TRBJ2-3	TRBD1	TGTGCCAGCTCACGTGGGGGACAGGCGACGGCAGATACGCAGTATTTT	CASSRGGQATADTQYF
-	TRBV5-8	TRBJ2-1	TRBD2	TGTGCCAGCAGGCCTGGACTAGCGGGGCTAGCCTACAATGAGCAGTTCTTC	CASRPGLAGLAYNEQFF
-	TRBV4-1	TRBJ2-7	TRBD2	TGCGCCAGCAGCCAGACCCTAAGTAGCGGGAGTGGGCAGTACTTC	CASSQTLSSGSGQYF